The sequence of this T cell receptor (beta chain) was determined in a study of a mutant IDH1 vaccine in newly diagnosed glioma. In the study overall: Each patient was administered eight vaccinations, scheduled in weeks 1, 3, 5, 7, 11, 15, 19 and 23. The start of vaccination came 4-6 weeks after radiotherapy alone, or with temozolomide cycles. Treated patients, around 60% male and around 40% female, averaged about 42 years of age. Patients got radiotherapy, temozolomide, or both beforehand, and most got both.

Trimming left V 0 bases short and J 0 bases short, with 9 bases between. There are 15 residues in the CDR3. From germline, CDR1 is SGHDT and CDR2 YYEEEE. In regard to this clone: Its antigen is not known.

The data were produced by immunoSEQ multiplex PCR, yet TCRdb's version contains in-frame clones alone and is incomplete. Found here are 25,000 to 35,000 clones, more than 80% of them singletons; the top ten hold 20%. As for time point: week 5, during vaccination. A 20-mer mutant IDH1 peptide at 300 ug was injected subcutaneously with topical imiquimod. The clonotype comes from a young man with glioma. Sequencing used PBMCs, obtained from a glioma patient whose treatment included an IDH1 peptide vaccine. This chain uses TRBV5-6 with TRBJ2-5; no firm D call. The CDR3 DNA follows: TGTGCCAGCAGCTTGGTCCGCCATTACCAAGAGACCCAGTACTTC. Translated: CASSLVRHYQETQYF.